The rows below give T cell receptor beta chains drawn from one sample of a study of blood T cell repertoires in COVID-19. Repertoires were generated with immunoSEQ multiplex PCR, while TCRdb's copy carries only in-frame clones and drops some. The table lists roughly 200,000 clones, over 80% of them singletons. The sequenced sample was peripheral blood. These receptors came from a middle-aged man with acute or convalescent COVID-19. CDR3s include the opening cysteine and the closing phenylalanine or tryptophan. The order of the fields is J gene, D gene, clone size, V gene, CDR3 protein, CDR3 DNA. D genes are given only for firm matches. Rows may omit the clone size; those that give it use once, few, many or a size class.

TRBJ2-7 NA NA TRBV7-9 CASTHTGGFYEQYF TGTGCCAGCACTCATACGGGGGGCTTCTACGAGCAGTACTTC
TRBJ1-2 NA NA TRBV5-6 CASSPGAGKYGYTF TGTGCCAGCAGCCCTGGCGCAGGAAAATATGGCTACACCTTC
TRBJ1-1 NA NA TRBV19 CASQKLPGNTEAFF TGTGCCAGTCAGAAACTCCCAGGGAACACTGAAGCTTTCTTT
TRBJ2-1 TRBD2 NA TRBV19 CASSPRLASNEQFF TGTGCCAGTAGTCCCCGACTAGCGAGCAATGAGCAGTTCTTC
TRBJ1-2 NA NA TRBV4-1 CASSQDQGPAGYTF TGCGCCAGCAGCCAAGATCAGGGGCCTGCGGGCTACACCTTC
TRBJ2-7 TRBD1 few TRBV19 CASSRDRVYEQYF TGTGCCAGTAGCCGGGACAGGGTCTACGAGCAGTACTTC
TRBJ1-3 NA NA TRBV6-6 CASSYQGHSGNTIYF TGTGCCAGCAGTTACCAGGGACACTCTGGAAACACCATATATTTT
TRBJ1-3 TRBD1 NA TRBV5-1 CASRMTGSSGNTIYF TGCGCCAGCAGAATGACAGGGTCCTCTGGAAACACCATATATTTT
TRBJ1-2 NA few TRBV4-1 CASSQESTYGYTF TGCGCCAGCAGCCAAGAAAGCACTTATGGCTACACCTTC
TRBJ1-1 TRBD1 NA TRBV10-3 CAISEGQPNTEAFF TGTGCCATCAGCGAGGGACAGCCCAACACTGAAGCTTTCTTT
TRBJ2-5 NA NA TRBV5-5 CASSLIVEETQYF TGTGCCAGCAGCTTGATAGTAGAGGAGACCCAGTACTTC
TRBJ1-1 TRBD1 NA TRBV9 CASSVEAGQGAEAFF TGTGCCAGCAGCGTAGAGGCCGGACAGGGTGCTGAAGCTTTCTTT
TRBJ1-1 TRBD1 NA TRBV12-3/TRBV12-4 CASRSDRDTEAFF TGTGCCAGCAGGTCGGACAGGGACACTGAAGCTTTCTTT
TRBJ2-2 NA few TRBV4-1 CASSRNREGTGELFF TGCGCCAGCAGCCGTAACAGGGAAGGAACCGGGGAGCTGTTTTTT
TRBJ2-1 TRBD2 NA TRBV6-5 CASSNGGGRVQFF TGTGCCAGCAGCAACGGGGGCGGGAGGGTGCAGTTCTTC
TRBJ1-2 TRBD1 NA TRBV29-1 CSVGTDRFYGYTF TGCAGCGTTGGGACGGACAGGTTCTATGGCTACACCTTC
TRBJ1-4 NA NA TRBV29-1 CSVELGGRREKLFF TGCAGCGTTGAGCTCGGGGGGAGACGTGAAAAACTGTTTTTT
TRBJ1-4 NA NA TRBV7-9 CASSLLRAPVNEKLFF TGTGCCAGCAGCTTACTCAGGGCCCCCGTTAATGAAAAACTGTTTTTT
TRBJ2-3 TRBD1 NA TRBV19 CASSMDRASTDTQYF TGTGCCAGTAGTATGGACAGGGCTAGCACAGATACGCAGTATTTT
TRBJ2-5 NA NA TRBV7-9 CASSLAGGETQYF TGTGCCAGCAGCTTAGCGGGCGGGGAGACCCAGTACTTC
TRBJ2-7 NA once TRBV11-3 CASSLGDSSSYEQYF TGTGCCAGCAGCTTAGGGGACTCAAGCTCCTACGAGCAGTACTTC
TRBJ1-1 NA few TRBV29-1 CSVQRGETEAFF TGCAGCGTTCAACGGGGGGAAACTGAAGCTTTCTTT
TRBJ2-1 TRBD2 NA TRBV7-9 CASSLLAGGTGEQFF TGTGCCAGCAGCTTGTTAGCGGGAGGGACCGGTGAGCAGTTCTTC
TRBJ2-5 TRBD1 NA TRBV28 CASSKAGGGETQYF TGTGCCAGCAGTAAAGCAGGGGGCGGGGAGACCCAGTACTTC
TRBJ1-5 NA NA TRBV19 CASSIPQGFGDQPQHF TGTGCCAGTAGTATTCCCCAGGGCTTTGGGGATCAGCCCCAGCATTTT
TRBJ2-1 TRBD2 NA TRBV5-1 CASSPPGLAGPNEQFF TGCGCCAGCAGCCCCCCTGGACTAGCGGGGCCCAATGAGCAGTTCTTC
TRBJ2-7 TRBD1 NA TRBV27 CASSLYGQGAYEQYF TGTGCCAGCAGTTTATATGGACAGGGGGCCTACGAGCAGTACTTC
TRBJ2-7 NA many TRBV5-6 CASSLAGEVNEQYF TGTGCCAGCAGCTTGGCGGGAGAAGTAAACGAGCAGTACTTC
TRBJ1-1 NA once TRBV7-6 CASSQEDSQDTEAFF TGTGCCAGCAGCCAAGAGGACAGCCAAGACACTGAAGCTTTCTTT
TRBJ2-1 NA NA TRBV13 CASSWATDTKDNEQFF TGTGCCAGCAGCTGGGCAACGGATACGAAGGACAATGAGCAGTTCTTC
TRBJ2-1 TRBD2 NA TRBV5-1 CASSWRTSGISSYNEQFF TGCGCCAGCAGCTGGAGGACTAGCGGGATTAGCTCCTACAATGAGCAGTTCTTC
TRBJ1-1 TRBD1 NA TRBV6-5 CASSAGQASEAFF TGTGCCAGCAGCGCCGGACAGGCCTCTGAAGCTTTCTTT
TRBJ1-5 NA NA TRBV3-1/TRBV3-2 CASSQGLTGSQPQHF TGTGCCAGCAGCCAAGGCCTCACAGGATCACAGCCCCAGCATTTT
TRBJ1-1 TRBD1 NA TRBV19 CASSMLGDRVTGTEAFF TGTGCCAGTAGTATGTTGGGGGACAGGGTTACCGGGACTGAAGCTTTCTTT
TRBJ1-6 NA NA TRBV7-9 CASSLVGGGGSPLHF TGTGCCAGCAGCTTAGTGGGGGGTGGAGGATCACCCCTCCACTTT
TRBJ1-3 NA NA TRBV9 CASSVDPGDSGNTIYF TGTGCCAGCAGCGTAGACCCGGGGGACTCTGGAAACACCATATATTTT
TRBJ1-1 NA NA TRBV3-1/TRBV3-2 CASSQRPQGSGNTEAFF TGTGCCAGCAGCCAACGACCACAGGGTTCGGGGAACACTGAAGCTTTCTTT
TRBJ1-5 NA NA TRBV7-8 CASSLVSQPQHF TGTGCCAGCAGCTTAGTTAGTCAGCCCCAGCATTTT
TRBJ1-1 TRBD1 NA TRBV2 CASRNDRGMGAFF TGTGCCAGCAGGAACGACAGGGGGATGGGAGCTTTCTTT
TRBJ1-1 TRBD1 few TRBV6-1 CASSHHRGRNTEAFF TGTGCCAGCAGTCATCACAGGGGCCGGAACACTGAAGCTTTCTTT
TRBJ2-1 NA NA TRBV19 CASRSTVNEQFF TGTGCCAGTAGGTCGACAGTCAATGAGCAGTTCTTC
TRBJ1-6 TRBD1 NA TRBV9 CASSVGGRGAPLHF TGTGCCAGCAGCGTAGGGGGCAGGGGGGCACCCCTCCACTTT
TRBJ1-1 TRBD1 NA TRBV27 CASSPGQPSEAFF TGTGCCAGCAGTCCGGGACAGCCCTCTGAAGCTTTCTTT
TRBJ2-1 TRBD1 NA TRBV2 CASQKTGDEQFF TGTGCCAGCCAAAAGACAGGGGATGAGCAGTTCTTC
TRBJ1-1 NA NA TRBV3-1/TRBV3-2 CASSPWEGAGTEAFF TGTGCCAGCAGCCCTTGGGAGGGCGCGGGAACTGAAGCTTTCTTT
TRBJ2-5 TRBD1 NA TRBV18 CASSSIGTGQETQYF TGTGCCAGCTCATCGATAGGGACAGGACAAGAGACCCAGTACTTC
TRBJ1-1 TRBD1 NA TRBV18 CASSPNRQGGGTEAFF TGTGCCAGCTCACCTAACCGACAGGGAGGTGGCACTGAAGCTTTCTTT
TRBJ2-2 TRBD1 once TRBV5-1 CASSLSRGRNTGELFF TGCGCCAGCAGCTTGTCCAGGGGGAGGAACACCGGGGAGCTGTTTTTT
TRBJ2-7 NA NA TRBV2 CASSRRGVEQYF TGTGCCAGCAGTCGCAGGGGAGTCGAGCAGTACTTC
TRBJ2-3 TRBD2 once TRBV19 CASSIGPAGGADTQYF TGTGCCAGTAGTATTGGACCCGCGGGAGGGGCAGATACGCAGTATTTT
TRBJ2-7 NA NA TRBV21-1 CASPQKGAYEQYF TGTGCCAGCCCCCAAAAGGGAGCGTACGAGCAGTACTTC
TRBJ2-3 NA NA TRBV29-1 CSVERGTDTQYF TGCAGCGTTGAACGGGGCACAGATACGCAGTATTTT
TRBJ1-4 NA NA TRBV29-1 CSVGQPNEKLFF TGCAGCGTTGGACAGCCAAATGAAAAACTGTTTTTT
TRBJ2-1 NA NA TRBV29-1 CSVHAGMMYNEQFF TGCAGCGTCCACGCTGGCATGATGTACAATGAGCAGTTCTTC
TRBJ1-2 NA NA TRBV30 CAWTPVEPYGYTF TGTGCCTGGACACCAGTCGAACCATATGGCTACACCTTC